This T cell receptor beta chain was obtained from a study of T-cell reconstitution after alpha-beta-depleted transplantation in children. Points from the study as a whole: The origin of high day-60 TCRbeta diversity in some patients lay in surviving recipient T cells and thymic progenitors. After transplant, at about two months, alpha-beta T cells were reportedly derived from several hundred expanded graft clones. Fresh T-cell production supplied most of the T-cell counts and diversity seen one year after transplant.

This sample's TCRbeta library carried unique molecular identifier barcodes. TCRdb itself ran the PCR reads through MiXCR, one entry per CDR3 protein. Of about 200,000 distinct CDR3 sequences detected, about 6% appear once; the ten largest clones hold about 5%. The CDR3 contains 15 residues. Germline assignment: CDR1 LGHDT and CDR2 YNNKEL (reference sequence). Germline trimming cut 0 bases from V and 7 bases from J; bases unmatched to any gene: 4. This clonotype was found many times. What it binds is unknown. The clonotype originates from a girl less than two years old with combined immunodeficiency, due to receive a stem cell transplant. The chain recombines TRBV3-1 with TRBJ2-3; 10 bases map to TRBD2. The sequences come from PBMCs, collected before TCRalphabeta/CD19-depleted stem cell transplant. CDR3 loop: CASSQELAGYYTQYF. The CDR3 coding sequence is TGTGCCAGCAGCCAAGAACTAGCGGGGTATTATACGCAGTATTTT.